The rows below give T cell receptor beta chains drawn from one sample of a study of T-cell memory formation after mild COVID-19. TCRdb re-derived calls from the 5' RACE reads in MiXCR, one entry per CDR3 protein. The sample lists approximately 290,000 distinct CDR3 sequences, approximately 19% seen once, with 20% to 25% in the top ten. The sample was PBMCs or a T cell subset sorted from them (not recorded which). The receptor set was obtained from a man in his late teens or twenties who had mild COVID-19 (a few samples of this study predate the infection). Cell type and time point are not known. The CDR3 runs from the conserved cysteine through the conserved F or W. D genes are given only for firm matches. Clone sizes are given selectively: once, few, many, or a class where the clone is expanded.

clone_size	v_call	j_call	d_call	cdr3_aa	cdr3_nt
few	TRBV7-2	TRBJ2-5	TRBD2	CASSGGLAEETQYF	TGTGCCAGCAGCGGGGGACTAGCGGAAGAGACCCAGTACTTC
NA	TRBV6-5	TRBJ2-5	NA	CASSYPSGTTGTQYF	TGTGCCAGCAGTTACCCATCGGGGACGACGGGGACCCAGTACTTC
few	TRBV2	TRBJ2-5	NA	CASSGIANQETQYF	TGTGCCAGCAGTGGGATAGCGAACCAAGAGACCCAGTACTTC
NA	TRBV7-9	TRBJ1-4	NA	CASSPTGAKLFF	TGTGCCAGCAGCCCAACAGGTGCTAAACTGTTTTTT
NA	TRBV10-3	TRBJ2-5	NA	CAISPQGQETQYF	TGTGCCATCAGTCCTCAGGGGCAAGAGACCCAGTACTTC
few	TRBV5-1	TRBJ1-1	TRBD1	CASSPGTGGSNTEAFF	TGCGCCAGCAGCCCGGGAACAGGGGGCTCGAACACTGAAGCTTTCTTT
NA	TRBV7-2	TRBJ2-1	TRBD1	CASSLQGAISGEQFF	TGTGCCAGCAGCTTACAGGGGGCGATCTCTGGTGAGCAGTTCTTC
many	TRBV11-2	TRBJ2-3	NA	CASSLAEAGTDTQYF	TGTGCCAGCAGCTTAGCAGAGGCGGGCACAGATACGCAGTATTTT
many	TRBV12-3/TRBV12-4	TRBJ1-3	NA	CASSPSGNTIYF	TGTGCCAGCAGTCCCTCTGGAAACACCATATATTTT
few	TRBV5-1	TRBJ1-2	NA	CASSLAQATQLYGYTF	TGCGCCAGCAGCTTGGCTCAGGCTACCCAACTCTATGGCTACACCTTC
few	TRBV6-2/TRBV6-3	TRBJ2-1	NA	CASSWTSGIREFF	TGTGCCAGCAGTTGGACTTCAGGGATTAGGGAGTTCTTC
few	TRBV19	TRBJ1-4	NA	CASSIQGVGEKLFF	TGTGCCAGTAGTATTCAAGGGGTCGGAGAAAAACTGTTTTTT
few	TRBV5-1	TRBJ1-1	NA	CASSFTGFTEAFF	TGCGCCAGCAGCTTTACAGGGTTCACTGAAGCTTTCTTT
NA	TRBV11-2	TRBJ2-3	TRBD2	CASSPLPGLDRSDTQYF	TGTGCCAGCAGCCCCCTTCCGGGACTAGATCGTTCAGATACGCAGTATTTT
NA	TRBV2	TRBJ1-1	NA	CASSDWSMNTEVFF	TGTGCCAGCAGTGATTGGAGCATGAACACTGAAGTTTTCTTT
few	TRBV7-6	TRBJ1-2	NA	CASGQVDYGYTF	TGTGCCAGCGGGCAGGTTGACTATGGCTACACCTTC
NA	TRBV5-1	TRBJ2-1	TRBD2	CASSQAGGPPNEQFF	TGCGCCAGCAGCCAAGCGGGGGGGCCCCCCAATGAGCAGTTCTTC
many	TRBV5-1	TRBJ2-3	NA	CASSLGAVTDTQYF	TGCGCCAGCAGCTTGGGGGCGGTGACAGATACGCAGTATTTT
NA	TRBV4-1	TRBJ2-5	NA	CASSQDQGSGGTQYF	TGCGCCAGCAGCCAAGATCAGGGTAGTGGCGGGACCCAGTACTTC
few	TRBV6-6	TRBJ2-4	NA	CASSYGGGIQYF	TGTGCCAGCAGTTACGGGGGTGGCATTCAGTACTTC
few	TRBV7-9	TRBJ1-2	NA	CASSFRGGDYGYTF	TGTGCCAGCAGCTTCAGGGGCGGTGACTATGGCTACACCTTC
few	TRBV12-3/TRBV12-4	TRBJ2-5	NA	CASSRTETQYF	TGTGCCAGCAGCAGGACAGAGACCCAGTACTTC
NA	TRBV20-1	TRBJ2-2	NA	CSAVNPNTGELFF	TGCAGTGCCGTAAACCCTAACACCGGGGAGCTGTTTTTT
NA	TRBV4-1	TRBJ1-4	NA	CASSQNQGTANEKLFF	TGCGCCAGCAGCCAGAACCAGGGCACGGCTAATGAAAAACTGTTTTTT
NA	TRBV19	TRBJ1-1	NA	CASRGPRYTEAFF	TGTGCCAGTCGGGGTCCCAGGTACACTGAAGCTTTCTTT
few	TRBV6-5	TRBJ1-2	NA	CASSYSTGRSTQGYYGYTF	TGTGCCAGCAGTTACTCGACGGGACGGTCGACCCAGGGTTACTATGGCTACACCTTC
few	TRBV12-3/TRBV12-4	TRBJ2-3	NA	CASSFDQGVTDTQYF	TGTGCCAGCAGTTTCGACCAGGGTGTTACAGATACGCAGTATTTT
few	TRBV30	TRBJ2-1	NA	CAWSVPRIHNEQFF	TGTGCCTGGAGTGTACCCCGGATCCACAATGAGCAGTTCTTC
few	TRBV7-9	TRBJ1-4	NA	CAGTRADEKLFF	TGTGCCGGTACTAGGGCCGACGAAAAACTGTTTTTT
few	TRBV4-3	TRBJ1-3	NA	CASSQGRAGNTIYF	TGCGCCAGCAGCCAAGGCAGGGCTGGAAACACCATATATTTT
few	TRBV7-8	TRBJ2-1	NA	CASSLDIGSSYNEQFF	TGTGCCAGCAGCTTAGACATCGGGAGCTCCTACAATGAGCAGTTCTTC
NA	TRBV5-1	TRBJ2-1	NA	CASSLGASDPSDEQFF	TGCGCCAGCAGCCTTGGTGCATCAGACCCTTCGGATGAGCAGTTCTTC
NA	TRBV20-1	TRBJ2-1	TRBD2	CSASKLAVYNEQFF	TGCAGTGCTAGCAAGCTAGCGGTTTACAATGAGCAGTTCTTC
NA	TRBV7-2	TRBJ2-2	NA	CASSFLGPSANTGELFF	TGTGCCAGCAGCTTCCTAGGTCCCAGCGCGAACACCGGGGAGCTGTTTTTT
NA	TRBV4-1	TRBJ2-5	NA	CSSSQEGQADETQYF	TGCTCCAGCAGCCAAGAAGGGCAGGCCGACGAGACCCAGTACTTC
NA	TRBV9	TRBJ2-3	NA	CASSEGPRDGRDTQYF	TGTGCCAGCAGCGAGGGGCCCCGGGACGGTCGAGATACGCAGTATTTT
NA	TRBV11-2	TRBJ2-3	NA	CASSPDGGRHTQYF	TGTGCCAGCAGCCCGGACGGGGGTCGGCATACGCAGTATTTT
NA	TRBV5-1	TRBJ1-1	TRBD1	CASSPDREAFF	TGCGCCAGCAGCCCGGACAGGGAAGCTTTCTTT
NA	TRBV24-1	TRBJ2-1	TRBD1	CATSDFRQGGNEQFF	TGTGCCACCAGTGATTTCCGACAGGGGGGTAATGAGCAGTTCTTC
NA	TRBV29-1	TRBJ2-2	NA	CSATAGELFF	TGCAGCGCGACAGCCGGGGAGCTGTTTTTT
NA	TRBV7-9	TRBJ1-1	NA	CASSRSGAEAFF	TGTGCCAGCAGCCGGTCCGGCGCTGAAGCTTTCTTT
NA	TRBV4-3	TRBJ2-3	NA	CASSQLMGDTQYF	TGCGCCAGCAGCCAACTAATGGGAGATACGCAGTATTTT
many	TRBV6-5	TRBJ2-3	TRBD2	CASSRRGGIPDTQYF	TGTGCCAGCTCAAGGCGGGGGGGGATCCCAGATACGCAGTATTTT
NA	TRBV28	TRBJ2-7	TRBD1	CASSPSGGAHHYEQYF	TGTGCCAGCAGCCCGTCAGGGGGCGCGCATCACTACGAGCAGTACTTC
few	TRBV6-2/TRBV6-3	TRBJ2-5	TRBD2	CASTDRGGETQYF	TGTGCCAGCACCGACCGGGGGGGAGAGACCCAGTACTTC
NA	TRBV6-5	TRBJ2-3	NA	CASARDTDTQYF	TGTGCCAGCGCCAGGGACACAGATACGCAGTATTTT
many	TRBV5-1	TRBJ1-2	NA	CASSPGPNYGYTF	TGCGCCAGCAGCCCGGGACCCAACTATGGCTACACCTTC
NA	TRBV6-5	TRBJ1-2	NA	CASSYSRWGGTNYGYTF	TGTGCCAGCAGTTACTCGAGATGGGGGGGGACTAACTATGGCTACACCTTC
few	TRBV3-1	TRBJ1-2	NA	CASSQDGMGERGYTF	TGTGCCAGCAGCCAAGACGGTATGGGGGAGCGGGGCTACACCTTC